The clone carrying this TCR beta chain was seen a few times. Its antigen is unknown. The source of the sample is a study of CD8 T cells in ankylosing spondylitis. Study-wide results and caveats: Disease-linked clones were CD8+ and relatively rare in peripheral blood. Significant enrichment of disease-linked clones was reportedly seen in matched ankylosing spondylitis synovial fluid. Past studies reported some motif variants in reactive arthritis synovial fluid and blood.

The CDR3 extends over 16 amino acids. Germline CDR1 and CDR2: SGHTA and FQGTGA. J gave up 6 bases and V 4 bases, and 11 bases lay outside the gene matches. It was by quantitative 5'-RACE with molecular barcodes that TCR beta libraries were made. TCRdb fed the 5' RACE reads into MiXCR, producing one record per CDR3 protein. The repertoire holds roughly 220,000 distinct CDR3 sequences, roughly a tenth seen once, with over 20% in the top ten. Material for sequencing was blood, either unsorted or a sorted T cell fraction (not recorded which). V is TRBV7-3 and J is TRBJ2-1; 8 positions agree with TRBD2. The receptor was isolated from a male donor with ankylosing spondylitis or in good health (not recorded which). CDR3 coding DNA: TGTGCCAGCAGCTCCCTCGGGCGGGGGGCTATCAATGAGCAGTTCTTC. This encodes CASSSLGRGAINEQFF.